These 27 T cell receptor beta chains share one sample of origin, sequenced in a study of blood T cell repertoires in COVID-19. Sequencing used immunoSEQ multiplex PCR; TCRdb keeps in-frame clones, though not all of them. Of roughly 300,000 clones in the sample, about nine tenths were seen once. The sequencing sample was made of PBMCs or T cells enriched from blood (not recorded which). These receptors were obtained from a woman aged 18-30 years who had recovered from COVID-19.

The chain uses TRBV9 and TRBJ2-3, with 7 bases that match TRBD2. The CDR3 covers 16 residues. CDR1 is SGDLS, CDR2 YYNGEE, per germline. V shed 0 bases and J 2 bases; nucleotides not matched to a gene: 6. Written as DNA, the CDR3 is TGTGCCAGCAGCGTAGGCTCTAGCGGCAACACAGATACGCAGTATTTT. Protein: CASSVGSSGNTDTQYF.

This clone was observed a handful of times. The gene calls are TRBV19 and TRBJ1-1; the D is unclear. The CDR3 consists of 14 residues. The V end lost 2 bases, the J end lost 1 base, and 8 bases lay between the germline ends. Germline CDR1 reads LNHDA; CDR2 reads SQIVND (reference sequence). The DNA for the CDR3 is TGTGCCAGTAGTATACCGCCACAGAACACTGAAGCTTTCTTT. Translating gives CASSIPPQNTEAFF.

The CDR3 reads CASSKRRTSGFNNEQFF. CDR3 in DNA: TGTGCCAGCAGCAAAAGAAGGACTAGTGGATTCAACAATGAGCAGTTCTTC. V usage is TRBV21-1 and J usage is TRBJ2-1; the table's D call, TRBD2, was not checked against the DNA. TRBV21-1 is listed as a pseudogene. This CDR3 contains 17 residues.

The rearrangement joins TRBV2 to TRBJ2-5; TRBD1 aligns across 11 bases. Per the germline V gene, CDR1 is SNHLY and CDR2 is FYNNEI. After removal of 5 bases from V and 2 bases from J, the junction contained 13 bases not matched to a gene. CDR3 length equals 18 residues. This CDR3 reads CASSPGGTGGEDQETQYF. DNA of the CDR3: TGTGCCAGCAGTCCCGGTGGGACAGGGGGGGAAGATCAAGAGACCCAGTACTTC.

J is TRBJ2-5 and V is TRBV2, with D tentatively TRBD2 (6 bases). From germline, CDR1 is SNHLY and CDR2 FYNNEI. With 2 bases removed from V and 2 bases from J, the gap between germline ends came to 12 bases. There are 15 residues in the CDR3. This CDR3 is CASSESSGAQETQYF. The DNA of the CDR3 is TGTGCCAGCAGTGAAAGTAGCGGAGCACAAGAGACCCAGTACTTC.

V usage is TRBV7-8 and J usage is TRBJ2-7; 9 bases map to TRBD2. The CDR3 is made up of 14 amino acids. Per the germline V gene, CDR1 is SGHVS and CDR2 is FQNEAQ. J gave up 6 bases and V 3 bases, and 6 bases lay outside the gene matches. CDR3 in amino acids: CASSLVAGVGEQYF. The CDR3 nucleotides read TGTGCCAGCAGCTTGGTAGCGGGAGTGGGCGAGCAGTACTTC.

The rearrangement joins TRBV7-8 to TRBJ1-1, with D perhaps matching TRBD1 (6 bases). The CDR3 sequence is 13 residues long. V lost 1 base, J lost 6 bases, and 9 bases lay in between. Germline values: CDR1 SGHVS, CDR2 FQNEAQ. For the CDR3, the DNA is TGTGCCAGCAGCTTAGGGGGGCGGTCTGAAGCTTTCTTT. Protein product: CASSLGGRSEAFF.

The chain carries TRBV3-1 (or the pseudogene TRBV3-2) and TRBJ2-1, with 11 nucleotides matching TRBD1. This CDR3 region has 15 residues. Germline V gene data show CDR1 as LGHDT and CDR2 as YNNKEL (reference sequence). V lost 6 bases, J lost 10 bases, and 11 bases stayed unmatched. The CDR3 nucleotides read TGTGCCAGCAGTTCCGGACAGGGGGCCATTAGGGAGCAGTTCTTC. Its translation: CASSSGQGAIREQFF.

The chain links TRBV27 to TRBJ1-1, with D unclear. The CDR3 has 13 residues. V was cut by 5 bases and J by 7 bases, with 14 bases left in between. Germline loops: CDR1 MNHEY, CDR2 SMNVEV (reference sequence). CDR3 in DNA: TGTGCCAGCAGTCCCCGTTGGGGAGTTGAAGCTTTCTTT. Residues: CASSPRWGVEAFF.

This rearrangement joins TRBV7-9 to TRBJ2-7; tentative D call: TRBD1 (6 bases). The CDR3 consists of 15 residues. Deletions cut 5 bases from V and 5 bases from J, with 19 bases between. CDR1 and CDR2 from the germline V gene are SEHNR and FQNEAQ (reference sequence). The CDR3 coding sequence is TGTGCCAGCAGCCAAACCCGGGACGACAGGCACGAGCAGTACTTC. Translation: CASSQTRDDRHEQYF.

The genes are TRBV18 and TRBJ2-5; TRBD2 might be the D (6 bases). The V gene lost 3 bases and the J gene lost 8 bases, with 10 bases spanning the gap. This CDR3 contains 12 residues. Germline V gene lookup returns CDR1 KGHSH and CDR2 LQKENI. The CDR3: CASSPSGDTQYF. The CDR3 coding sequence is TGTGCCAGCTCACCGTCGGGGGATACCCAGTACTTC.

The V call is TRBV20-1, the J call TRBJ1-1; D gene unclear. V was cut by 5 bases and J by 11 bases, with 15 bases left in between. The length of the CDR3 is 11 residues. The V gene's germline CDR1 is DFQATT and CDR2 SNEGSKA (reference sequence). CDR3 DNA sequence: TGCAGTGCTCCCTCTCTTACCCGGGCTTTCTTT. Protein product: CSAPSLTRAFF.

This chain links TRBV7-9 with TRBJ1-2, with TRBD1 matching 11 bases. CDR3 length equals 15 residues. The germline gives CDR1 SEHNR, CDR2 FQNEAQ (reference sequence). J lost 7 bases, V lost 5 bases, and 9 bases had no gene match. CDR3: CASSHRDRGLSGYTF. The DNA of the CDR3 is TGTGCCAGCAGCCACAGGGACAGGGGGTTAAGTGGCTACACCTTC.

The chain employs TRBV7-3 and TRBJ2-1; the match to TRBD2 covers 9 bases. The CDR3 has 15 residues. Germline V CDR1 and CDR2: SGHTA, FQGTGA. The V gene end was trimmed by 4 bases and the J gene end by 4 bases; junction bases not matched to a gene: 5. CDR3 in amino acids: CASSSSGMGYNEQFF. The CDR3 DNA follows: TGTGCCAGCAGCTCTAGCGGGATGGGGTACAATGAGCAGTTCTTC. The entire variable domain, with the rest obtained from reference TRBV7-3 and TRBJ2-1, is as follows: GAGVSQTPSNKVTEKGKYVELRCDPISGHTALYWYRQSLGQGPEFLIYFQGTGAADDSGLPNDRFFAVRPEGSVSTLKIQRTERGDSAVYLCASSSSGMGYNEQFFGPGTRLTVL.

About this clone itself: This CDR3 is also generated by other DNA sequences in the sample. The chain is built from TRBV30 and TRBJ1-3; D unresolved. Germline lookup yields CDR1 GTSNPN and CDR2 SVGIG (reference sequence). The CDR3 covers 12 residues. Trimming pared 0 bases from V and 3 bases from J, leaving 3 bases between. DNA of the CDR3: TGTGCCTGGAGTGTTAGTGGAAACACCATATATTTT. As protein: CAWSVSGNTIYF.

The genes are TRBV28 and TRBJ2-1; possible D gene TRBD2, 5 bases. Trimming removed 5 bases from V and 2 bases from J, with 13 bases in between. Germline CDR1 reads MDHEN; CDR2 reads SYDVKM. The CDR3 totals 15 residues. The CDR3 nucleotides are TGTGCCAGCAGTACGGGTTCAGCGGCCTACAATGAGCAGTTCTTC. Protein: CASSTGSAAYNEQFF.

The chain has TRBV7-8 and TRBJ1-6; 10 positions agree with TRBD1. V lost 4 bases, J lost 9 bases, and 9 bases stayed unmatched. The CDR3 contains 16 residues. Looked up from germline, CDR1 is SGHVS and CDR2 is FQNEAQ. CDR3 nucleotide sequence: TGTGCCAGCAGCTGGGAGGGGACAGGGGTTTTTTCACCCCTCCACTTT. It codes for CASSWEGTGVFSPLHF.

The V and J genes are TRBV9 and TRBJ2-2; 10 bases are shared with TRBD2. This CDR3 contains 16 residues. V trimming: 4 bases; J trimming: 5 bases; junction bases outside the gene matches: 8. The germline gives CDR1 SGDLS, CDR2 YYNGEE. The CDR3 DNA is TGTGCCAGCAGCCGGTTAGGACTAGCGGTAACCGGGGAGCTGTTTTTT. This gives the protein CASSRLGLAVTGELFF. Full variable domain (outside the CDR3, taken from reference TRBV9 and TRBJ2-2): DSGVTQTPKHLITATGQRVTLRCSPRSGDLSVYWYQQSLDQGLQFLIQYYNGEERAKGNILERFSAQQFPDLHSELNLSSLELGDSALYFCASSRLGLAVTGELFFGEGSRLTVL.

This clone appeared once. The DNA for the CDR3 is TGCGCCAGCAGCCAAGATCTTCTTTTAGTTACCCACGAGCAGTACTTC. It specifies CASSQDLLLVTHEQYF. This rearrangement joins TRBV4-1 to TRBJ2-7; D ambiguous. In germline, CDR1 is MGHRA, CDR2 YSYEKL. The CDR3 totals 16 residues. V was clipped by 0 bases and J by 5 bases, with 17 bases between them.

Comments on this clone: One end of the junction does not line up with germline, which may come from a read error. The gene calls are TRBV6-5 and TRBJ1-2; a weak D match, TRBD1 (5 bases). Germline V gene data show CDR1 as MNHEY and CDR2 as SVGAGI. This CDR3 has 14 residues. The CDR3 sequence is CASSDSAGLYGYTF. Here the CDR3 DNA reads TGTGCCAGCAGTGACTCGGCAGGGCTCTATGGCTACACCTTC.

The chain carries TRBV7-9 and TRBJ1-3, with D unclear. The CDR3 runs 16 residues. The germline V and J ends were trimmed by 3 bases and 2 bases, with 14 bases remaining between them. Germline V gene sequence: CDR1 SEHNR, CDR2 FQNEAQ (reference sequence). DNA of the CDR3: TGTGCCAGCAGCTTGGTACAGAAGAGCCCTGGAAACACCATATATTTT. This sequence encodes CASSLVQKSPGNTIYF.

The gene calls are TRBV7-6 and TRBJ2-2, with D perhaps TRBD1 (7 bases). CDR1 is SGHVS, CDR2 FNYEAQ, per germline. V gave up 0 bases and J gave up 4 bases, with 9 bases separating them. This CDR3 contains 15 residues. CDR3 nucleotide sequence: TGTGCCAGCAGCTTAGCGCAGGGGGGCACCGGGGAGCTGTTTTTT. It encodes CASSLAQGGTGELFF.

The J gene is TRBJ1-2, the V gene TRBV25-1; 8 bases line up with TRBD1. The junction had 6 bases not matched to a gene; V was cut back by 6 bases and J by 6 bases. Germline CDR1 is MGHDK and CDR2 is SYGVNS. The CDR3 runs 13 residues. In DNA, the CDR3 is TGTGCCAGCAGCGGACTGACAGGGGATGGCTACACCTTC. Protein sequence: CASSGLTGDGYTF.

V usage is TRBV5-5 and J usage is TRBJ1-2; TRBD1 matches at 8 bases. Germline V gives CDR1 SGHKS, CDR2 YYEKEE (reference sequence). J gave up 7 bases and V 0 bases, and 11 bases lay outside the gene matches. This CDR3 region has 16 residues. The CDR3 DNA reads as TGTGCCAGCAGCTTGGGTCATGGACAGGGCGCAGGTGGCTACACCTTC. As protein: CASSLGHGQGAGGYTF.

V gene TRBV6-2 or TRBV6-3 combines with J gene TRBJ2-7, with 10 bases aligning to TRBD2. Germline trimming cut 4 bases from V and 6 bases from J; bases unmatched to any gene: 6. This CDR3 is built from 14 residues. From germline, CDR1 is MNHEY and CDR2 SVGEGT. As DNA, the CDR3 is TGTGCCAGCAGTTCTAGCGGGAGATTAGGCGAGCAGTACTTC. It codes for CASSSSGRLGEQYF.

The CDR3 DNA reads as TGTGCCACCAGTGAGTCGGGACTCTCCGGCACAGAGACCCAGTACTTC. Translating gives CATSESGLSGTETQYF. V and J are TRBV24-1 and TRBJ2-5, with TRBD2 as a possible D gene (6 bases). Germline CDR1 and CDR2: KGHDR and SFDVKD. The length of the CDR3 is 16 residues. With 4 bases removed from V and 4 bases from J, the gap between germline ends came to 18 bases.

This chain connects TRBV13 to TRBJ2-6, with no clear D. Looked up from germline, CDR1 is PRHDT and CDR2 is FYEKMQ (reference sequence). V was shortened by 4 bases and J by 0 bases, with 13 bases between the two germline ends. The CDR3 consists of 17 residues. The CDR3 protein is CASSSRSVSSGANVLTF. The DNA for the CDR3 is TGTGCCAGCAGCTCTCGATCGGTCTCCTCTGGGGCCAACGTCCTGACTTTC.